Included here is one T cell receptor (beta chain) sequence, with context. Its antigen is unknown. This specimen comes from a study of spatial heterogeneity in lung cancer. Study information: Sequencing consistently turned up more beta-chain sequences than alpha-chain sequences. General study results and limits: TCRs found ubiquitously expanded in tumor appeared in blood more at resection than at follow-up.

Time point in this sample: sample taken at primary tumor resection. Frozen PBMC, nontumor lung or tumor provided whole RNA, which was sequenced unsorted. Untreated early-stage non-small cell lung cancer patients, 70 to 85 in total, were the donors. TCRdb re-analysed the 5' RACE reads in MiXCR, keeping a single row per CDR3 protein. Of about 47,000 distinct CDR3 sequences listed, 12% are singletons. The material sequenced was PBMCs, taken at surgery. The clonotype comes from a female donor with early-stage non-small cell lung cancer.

CDR3 DNA sequence: TGTGCCAGCAGCTTTTGGACAGGGAGCTCCTATAATTCACCCCTCCACTTT. The encoded protein is CASSFWTGSSYNSPLHF. The chain uses TRBV7-8 and TRBJ1-6; TRBD1 matches at 8 bases. The length of the CDR3 is 17 residues. J was trimmed by 0 bases and V by 3 bases; bases with no gene match: 4. Looked up from germline, CDR1 is SGHVS and CDR2 is FQNEAQ.